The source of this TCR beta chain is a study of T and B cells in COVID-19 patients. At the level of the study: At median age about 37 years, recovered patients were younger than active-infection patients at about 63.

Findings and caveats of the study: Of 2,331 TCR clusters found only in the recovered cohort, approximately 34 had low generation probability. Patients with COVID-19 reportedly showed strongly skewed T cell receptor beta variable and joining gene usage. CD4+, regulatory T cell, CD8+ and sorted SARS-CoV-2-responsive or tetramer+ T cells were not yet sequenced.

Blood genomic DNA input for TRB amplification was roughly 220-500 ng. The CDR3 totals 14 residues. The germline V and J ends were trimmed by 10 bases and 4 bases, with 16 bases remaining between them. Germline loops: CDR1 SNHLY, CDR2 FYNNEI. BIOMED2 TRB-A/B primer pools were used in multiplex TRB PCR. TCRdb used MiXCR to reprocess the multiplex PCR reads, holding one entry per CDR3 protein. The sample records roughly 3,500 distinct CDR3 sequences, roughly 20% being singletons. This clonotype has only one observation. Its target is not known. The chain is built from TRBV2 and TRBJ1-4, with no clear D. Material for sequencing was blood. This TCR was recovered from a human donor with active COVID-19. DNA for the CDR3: TGTGCCATCCAGACCGTCGCCGATAATGAAAAACTGTTTTTT. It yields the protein CAIQTVADNEKLFF.